The 12 T cell receptor beta chains listed next were all sequenced from one sample in a study of cytomegalovirus exposure and HLA in healthy donors. PCR used 60 Vbeta primers and 13 Jbeta primers. Libraries were prepared by immunoSEQ multiplex PCR; TCRdb keeps only in-frame clonotypes and omits some of them. The sample contains approximately 170,000 clones, about 59% of which appear only once. Source material: PBMCs. All receptors come from a man aged 35 to 55 in good health and CMV-seronegative.

This clone was counted once. The chain links TRBV7-8 to TRBJ2-5, with D possibly being TRBD1 (5 bases). Germline-derived CDR1 and CDR2 are SGHVS and FQNEAQ. The CDR3 covers 15 residues. V gave up 5 bases and J gave up 0 bases, with 13 bases separating them. CDR3 sequence reads: CASSPGQMYQETQYF. Here the CDR3 DNA reads TGTGCCAGCAGCCCAGGACAAATGTACCAAGAGACCCAGTACTTC.

This chain links TRBV19 with TRBJ2-1; 7 nucleotides agree with TRBD2. This CDR3 has 15 amino acids. The trim removed 5 bases at V and 0 bases at J, leaving 4 bases unmatched. CDR1 and CDR2 (germline): LNHDA, SQIVND (reference sequence). As DNA, the CDR3 is TGTGCCAGTAGTCCTCCGGGGGGCTCCTACAATGAGCAGTTCTTC. Translation: CASSPPGGSYNEQFF.

This clone was recorded a few times. CDR3 in amino acids: CASRTSNRVVILPQHF. The CDR3 DNA follows: TGTGCCAGCAGAACCTCAAACAGGGTCGTGATTTTGCCCCAGCATTTT. This rearrangement joins TRBV13 to TRBJ1-5; tentative D call: TRBD1 (6 bases). This CDR3 has 16 residues. V was shortened by 6 bases and J by 9 bases, with 24 bases between the two germline ends. Germline assignment: CDR1 PRHDT and CDR2 FYEKMQ (reference sequence). Drawing the rest from reference TRBV13 and TRBJ1-5, the complete variable domain is AAGVIQSPRHLIKEKRETATLKCYPIPRHDTVYWYQQGPGQDPQFLISFYEKMQSDKGSIPDRFSAQQFSDYHSELNMSSLELGDSALYFCASRTSNRVVILPQHFGDGTRLSIL.

V usage is TRBV5-1 and J usage is TRBJ2-5, with D tentatively TRBD1 (6 bases). CDR1 and CDR2 from the germline V gene are SGHRS and YFSETQ. V lost 0 bases to trimming and J lost 9 bases, with 15 bases between them. This CDR3 is 14 amino acids long. The CDR3 bases are TGCGCCAGCAGCTTGGAGGGACAACTTGGGGCCCAGTACTTC. Its protein product is CASSLEGQLGAQYF.

The chain employs TRBV27 and TRBJ2-5; 7 bases line up with TRBD1. The J call is uncertain, as TRBJ2-7 better fits the DNA end. Germline-derived CDR1 and CDR2 are MNHEY and SMNVEV (reference sequence). The CDR3 totals 15 residues. The CDR3 here is CASSRKSDRVYEQYF. CDR3 sequence (DNA): TGTGCCAGCAGTCGAAAATCCGACAGGGTCTACGAGCAGTACTTC.

To note about this clone: A read error may produce the germline difference seen at one junction end. The DNA of the CDR3 is TGTTCCAGCAGCTTAGTTACCCCTATTAACAATGAGCAGTTCTTC. Residues: CSSSLVTPINNEQFF. V usage is TRBV7-9 and J usage is TRBJ2-1; D call uncertain. CDR1 is SEHNR, CDR2 FQNEAQ, per germline (reference sequence). The CDR3 sequence is 15 residues long.

The rearrangement links TRBV19 to TRBJ2-7, with D perhaps matching TRBD1 (5 bases). The CDR3 totals 14 residues. V lost 5 bases, J lost 1 base, and 12 bases lay in between. The germline V gene encodes CDR1 LNHDA and CDR2 SQIVND (reference sequence). Written as DNA, the CDR3 is TGTGCCAGTAGTCCGACGACAGAGTCCTACGAGCAGTACTTC. Protein sequence: CASSPTTESYEQYF.

In this sample, this clone turned up a few times. The V call is TRBV4-2, the J call TRBJ1-5; perhaps TRBD1 as D (5 bases). The ends were cut back, 5 bases at V and 2 bases at J, with 13 bases in the middle. Looked up from germline, CDR1 is LGHNA and CDR2 is YNFKEQ. The CDR3 has 15 amino acids. The CDR3 DNA sequence: TGTGCCAGCAGCACGCAGGGAGGGGGCAATCAGCCCCAGCATTTT. Amino acids: CASSTQGGGNQPQHF.

This clone came up a few times. The J gene is TRBJ2-1, the V gene TRBV29-1; weak D call: TRBD2 (5 bases). Germline CDR1 SQVTM, CDR2 ANQGSEA. Trimming removed 4 bases from V and 0 bases from J, with 13 bases in between. The CDR3 is 15 amino acids. Here the CDR3 reads CSVAGLASSYNEQFF. The DNA for the CDR3 is TGCAGCGTTGCCGGGCTAGCAAGCTCCTACAATGAGCAGTTCTTC.

This clone came up a few times. The chain employs TRBV5-4 and TRBJ1-6, with 7 bases lining up with TRBD1. V lost 1 base, J lost 10 bases, and 11 bases stayed unmatched. The CDR3 contains 16 residues. The germline CDR1 and CDR2 sequences are SGHNT and YYREEE (reference sequence). CDR3: CASSLRQGSFQSPLHF. DNA of the CDR3: TGTGCCAGCAGCTTGCGACAGGGCTCTTTTCAATCACCCCTCCACTTT.

The chain couples TRBV5-4 to TRBJ1-2, with 8 bases lining up with TRBD1. Per the germline V gene, CDR1 is SGHNT and CDR2 is YYREEE (reference sequence). The CDR3 spans 14 residues. With 1 base clipped from V and 7 bases from J, the junction kept 6 bases outside the gene matches. The CDR3 DNA reads as TGTGCCAGCAGCTTGATGACAGGGGCGGGTGGCTACACCTTC. This translates into CASSLMTGAGGYTF.

This chain links TRBV29-1 with TRBJ2-3, with 7 nucleotides matching TRBD1. The germline V gene encodes CDR1 SQVTM and CDR2 ANQGSEA. Losses at the gene ends were 6 bases for V and 2 bases for J; bases not matched to a gene: 8. This CDR3 is built from 14 residues. CDR3 sequence (DNA): TGCAGCGTGACCCCGGGACAGATCACAGATACGCAGTATTTT. It specifies CSVTPGQITDTQYF.